This T cell receptor (beta chain) was sequenced during a study of blood T cell repertoires in COVID-19. Turning to the study itself: Samples of COVID-19 (acute and convalescent) were obtained from the United States, Italy and Spain. T cells, B-cell-depleted T cells, or PBMCs supplied cDNA or gDNA.

Authors' analysis steps: Amplified reference gene primers provided the basis for estimating nucleated cell counts. Clones were read by immunoSEQ multiplex PCR, and TCRdb kept only the in-frame ones, dropping some. That table supplies the V and J calls and clone size; D and trimming were determined from the DNA. Of 120,000 to 150,000 clones detected, around nine tenths appear once; the ten largest clones hold more than 5%. The ends lost 1 base at V and 4 bases at J; junction bases unmatched: 2. There are 16 residues in the CDR3. Germline CDR1 and CDR2: MDHEN and SYDVKM. This chain connects TRBV28 to TRBJ2-1; 12 nucleotides agree with TRBD2. The sample taken for sequencing was peripheral blood. This TCR was sampled from a human donor in a cohort sampled during active COVID-19. The CDR3 bases are TGTGCCAGCAGTTTATCGGGGACTAGCGGGTACAATGAGCAGTTCTTC. It encodes CASSLSGTSGYNEQFF.